These 20 T cell receptor beta chains share one sample of origin, sequenced in a study of CD8 T cells in Susac syndrome. The RNA, about 0.45 to 1 ug, was put through reverse transcription using random hexamers. TCRdb recomputed calls from the immunoSEQ multiplex PCR reads with MiXCR, one row per CDR3 protein. The sample lists under 200,000 distinct CDR3 sequences, about 93% occurring once. Material: CD4+ T cells from PBMCs. These receptors were obtained from a human donor in good health.

The CDR3 coding sequence is TGCGCCAGCAGCTTGAACGGGTTGGGGGAAAAACTGTTTTTT. As protein: CASSLNGLGEKLFF. The V gene is TRBV5-1, the J gene TRBJ1-4, with no clear D. V was cut by 1 base and J by 8 bases, with 12 bases left in between. Germline loops: CDR1 SGHRS, CDR2 YFSETQ. CDR3 size: 14 residues.

The chain carries TRBV14 and TRBJ2-7; D gene unclear. Between the trimmed V and J ends, which lost 1 base and 2 bases, there was a span of 6 bases. The CDR3 has 13 amino acids. Germline assignment: CDR1 SGHDN and CDR2 FVKESK. DNA of the CDR3: TGTGCCAGCAGCCAAGTTACTACCTACGAGCAGTACTTC. It encodes CASSQVTTYEQYF.

The V call is TRBV20-1, the J call TRBJ2-5; D tentatively fits TRBD1 or TRBD2 (5 bases each). CDR1 is DFQATT, CDR2 SNEGSKA, per germline (reference sequence). CDR3 size: 15 residues. Trimming cost V 2 bases and J 1 base, with 14 bases left between them. CDR3 region: CSARPGRHRQETQYF. The CDR3 DNA reads TGCAGTGCTAGACCGGGACGCCACCGCCAAGAGACCCAGTACTTC.

This rearrangement joins TRBV18 to TRBJ1-2; no clear D gene. The V and J ends lost 5 bases and 9 bases respectively, with 10 bases between them. Germline CDR1 is KGHSH and CDR2 is LQKENI. CDR3 length equals 11 residues. The CDR3: CASSGEKSYTF. The CDR3 bases are TGTGCCAGCTCAGGCGAGAAGAGCTACACCTTC.

This chain joins TRBV15 and TRBJ2-2; D is undetermined. V lost 1 base and J lost 4, with 10 bases in between. Germline V gene lookup returns CDR1 LNHNV and CDR2 YYDKDF (reference sequence). The CDR3 sequence is 15 residues long. The CDR3 reads CATSRVRFGTGELFF. The CDR3 coding sequence is TGTGCCACCAGCAGAGTTCGGTTCGGCACCGGGGAGCTGTTTTTT. The variable domain in full, completed from reference TRBV15 and TRBJ2-2, reads DAMVIQNPRYQVTQFGKPVTLSCSQTLNHNVMYWYQQKSSQAPKLLFHYYDKDFNNEADTPDNFQSRRPNTSFCFLDIRSPGLGDTAMYLCATSRVRFGTGELFFGEGSRLTVL.

V gene TRBV7-2 combines with J gene TRBJ2-1; 8 nucleotides match TRBD2. Germline trimming cut 5 bases from V and 10 bases from J; bases unmatched to any gene: 13. There are 15 residues in the CDR3. Per the germline V gene, CDR1 is SGHTA and CDR2 is FQGNSA. CDR3: CASSRPQRGFEEQFF. The DNA for the CDR3 is TGTGCCAGCAGCCGACCGCAGCGGGGGTTCGAGGAGCAGTTCTTC.

The chain employs TRBV11-1 and TRBJ2-1; D ambiguous. The V gene lost 5 bases and the J gene lost 9 bases, with 11 bases spanning the gap. Germline CDR1 is SGHAT and CDR2 is FQDESV (reference sequence). The CDR3 consists of 12 residues. For the CDR3, the DNA is TGTGCCAGCAGCGACCCGACACGTGAGCAGTTCTTC. This encodes CASSDPTREQFF. The whole variable domain, filled in from reference TRBV11-1 and TRBJ2-1, reads EAEVAQSPRYKITEKSQAVAFWCDPISGHATLYWYRQILGQGPELLVQFQDESVVDDSQLPKDRFSAERLKGVDSTLKIQPAELGDSAMYLCASSDPTREQFFGPGTRLTVL.

This clonotype was seen only once. The chain carries TRBV2 and TRBJ2-7, with no clear D. V shed 8 bases and J shed 2 bases, with 10 bases lying between them. Germline V gene lookup returns CDR1 SNHLY and CDR2 FYNNEI. CDR3 size: 12 residues. The CDR3 protein is CASGQLAYEQYF. The CDR3 bases are TGTGCCAGCGGCCAATTGGCCTACGAGCAGTACTTC.

This chain connects TRBV12-3 or TRBV12-4 to TRBJ2-2; TRBD2 matches 8 bases. V trimming: 1 base; J trimming: 4 bases; junction bases outside the gene matches: 2. The CDR3 extends over 15 amino acids. The CDR3 loop reads CASSLVAGGTGELFF. In DNA, the CDR3 is TGTGCCAGCAGTTTAGTGGCGGGGGGCACCGGGGAGCTGTTTTTT.

This rearrangement joins TRBV20-1 to TRBJ1-1, with 11 bases identical to TRBD1. CDR1 is DFQATT, CDR2 SNEGSKA, per germline (reference sequence). The CDR3 runs to 13 residues. J lost 6 bases, V lost 6 bases, and 6 bases had no gene match. In DNA form, the CDR3 reads TGCAGTGCAGGACAGGGGGCCAACGCTGAAGCTTTCTTT. Residues: CSAGQGANAEAFF.

This sequence joins TRBV3-1 and TRBJ2-1, with 9 bases that match TRBD2. CDR3 length: 15 amino acids. J gave up 1 base and V 3 bases, and 1 base lay outside the gene matches. CDR1 and CDR2 (germline): LGHDT, YNNKEL (reference sequence). This CDR3 reads CASSQLAGSYNEQFF. The CDR3 DNA reads as TGTGCCAGCAGCCAGCTAGCGGGATCCTACAATGAGCAGTTCTTC.

The chain employs TRBV12-3 or TRBV12-4 and TRBJ1-1; D gene uncertain. This CDR3 has 13 residues. V lost 2 bases and J lost 7, with 11 bases in between. CDR3 sequence (DNA): TGTGCCAGCAGTTTAAAAAGAGAGCTTGAAGCTTTCTTT. This encodes CASSLKRELEAFF.

This chain connects TRBV4-3 to TRBJ1-1; maybe TRBD1 (5 bases). Per the germline V gene, CDR1 is LGHNA and CDR2 is YSLEER. Trimming cost V 0 bases and J 8 bases, with 13 bases left between them. This CDR3 contains 14 residues. The CDR3 DNA is TGCGCCAGCAGCCAAGATTGGGGGTTGGTCGAAGCTTTCTTT. It is translated as CASSQDWGLVEAFF.

The chain couples TRBV5-1 to TRBJ2-7; possible D gene TRBD1, 5 bases. V was shortened by 0 bases and J by 6 bases, with 10 bases between the two germline ends. Germline V lookup: CDR1 SGHRS, CDR2 YFSETQ. The CDR3 has 13 residues. This CDR3 is CASSLDRFGEQYF. CDR3 nucleotide sequence: TGCGCCAGCAGCTTGGACAGGTTCGGCGAGCAGTACTTC. The full variable domain, rest sourced from reference TRBV5-1 and TRBJ2-7, is KAGVTQTPRYLIKTRGQQVTLSCSPISGHRSVSWYQQTPGQGLQFLFEYFSETQRNKGNFPGRFSGRQFSNSRSEMNVSTLELGDSALYLCASSLDRFGEQYFGPGTRLTVT.

V gene TRBV28 combines with J gene TRBJ2-3; D possibly uses TRBD1 or TRBD2 (6 bases each). V lost 1 base and J lost 7, with 18 bases in between. Germline CDR1 MDHEN, CDR2 SYDVKM. There are 16 residues in the CDR3. This chain's CDR3 is CASSLSGRGDLYTQYF. The CDR3 DNA follows: TGTGCCAGCAGTTTATCAGGAAGGGGGGACCTTTATACGCAGTATTTT.

The chain couples TRBV20-1 to TRBJ2-1, with 9 bases identical to TRBD2. V lost 6 bases to trimming and J lost 8 bases; unmatched junction nucleotides: 11. This CDR3 spans 14 amino acids. Per germline, CDR1 DFQATT and CDR2 SNEGSKA (reference sequence). CDR3 sequence (DNA): TGCAGTGCAGCCCCAGCGGGGGGTTCGGATGAGCAGTTCTTC. Protein: CSAAPAGGSDEQFF.

The V call is TRBV12-3 or TRBV12-4, the J call TRBJ2-7, with TRBD2 matching 12 bases. The length of the CDR3 is 15 residues. V lost 4 bases to trimming and J lost 3 bases; unmatched junction nucleotides: 4. The CDR3: CASSSSGGAVYEQYF. The CDR3 region has the DNA TGTGCCAGCAGTTCTAGCGGGGGGGCCGTCTACGAGCAGTACTTC.

The chain combines TRBV3-1 with TRBJ2-4; TRBD2 matches 10 bases. CDR1 and CDR2 from the germline V gene are LGHDT and YNNKEL (reference sequence). The length of the CDR3 is 19 residues. V trimming: 0 bases; J trimming: 6 bases; junction bases outside the gene matches: 14. DNA of the CDR3: TGTGCCAGCAGCCAAGAGCCCTCGGATAGCGGGGGGATCGGAAACATTCAGTACTTC. Translating gives CASSQEPSDSGGIGNIQYF.

The CDR3 DNA reads TGTGCCAGCAGTGATTCATTGGGGGCGGACACTGAAGCTTTCTTT. Translating gives CASSDSLGADTEAFF. The chain has TRBV2 and TRBJ1-1, with D perhaps TRBD1 (6 bases). The CDR3 is 15 amino acids. Trimming left V 3 bases short and J 3 bases short, with 14 bases between. From germline, CDR1 is SNHLY and CDR2 FYNNEI.

This clonotype was recorded only once. This rearrangement joins TRBV4-3 to TRBJ2-7; 7 nucleotides align to TRBD1. With V trimmed by 3 bases and J by 5 bases, 7 bases remained unmatched. This CDR3 contains 14 residues. Germline V lookup: CDR1 LGHNA, CDR2 YSLEER. The CDR3 spells CASSQEPTGNEQYF. CDR3 sequence (DNA): TGCGCCAGCAGCCAGGAACCGACAGGGAACGAGCAGTACTTC.